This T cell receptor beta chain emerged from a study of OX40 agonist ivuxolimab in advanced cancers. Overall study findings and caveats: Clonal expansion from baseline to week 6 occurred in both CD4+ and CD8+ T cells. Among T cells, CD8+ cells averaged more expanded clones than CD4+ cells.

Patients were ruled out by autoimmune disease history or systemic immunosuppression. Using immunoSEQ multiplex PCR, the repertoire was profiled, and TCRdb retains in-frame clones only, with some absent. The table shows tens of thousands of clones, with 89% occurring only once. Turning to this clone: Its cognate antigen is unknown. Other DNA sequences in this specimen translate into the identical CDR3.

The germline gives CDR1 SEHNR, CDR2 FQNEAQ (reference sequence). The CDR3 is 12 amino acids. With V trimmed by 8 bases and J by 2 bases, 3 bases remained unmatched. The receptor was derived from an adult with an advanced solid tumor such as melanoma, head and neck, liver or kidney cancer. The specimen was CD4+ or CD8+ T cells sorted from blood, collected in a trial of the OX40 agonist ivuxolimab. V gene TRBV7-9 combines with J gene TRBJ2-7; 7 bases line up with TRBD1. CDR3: CASRDRAYEQYF. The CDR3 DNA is TGTGCCAGCCGGGACAGAGCCTACGAGCAGTACTTC. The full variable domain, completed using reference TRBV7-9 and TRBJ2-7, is DTGVSQNPRHKITKRGQNVTFRCDPISEHNRLYWYRQTLGQGPEFLTYFQNEAQLEKSRLLSDRFSAERPKGSFSTLEIQRTEQGDSAMYLCASRDRAYEQYFGPGTRLTVT.